A selection of T cell receptor beta chains follows, all from one sample in a study of PD-L1 blockade in urothelial cancer. Sequenced by immunoSEQ multiplex PCR; TCRdb stores in-frame clones only, minus some. The data show 85,000 to 95,000 clones, nearly 90% seen once. The source was PBMCs, collected around atezolizumab (anti-PD-L1) treatment. Receptors originate from a man aged 60-69 years with urothelial cancer. CDR3s include the opening cysteine and the closing phenylalanine or tryptophan. The D gene is left open where the match is weak. Where a row states a size, it is once, few, many or the class of an expanded clone; other rows omit it.

d_call j_call v_call clone_size cdr3_nt cdr3_aa
. TRBJ2-7 TRBV4-1 . TGCGCCAGCAGCCAAGTGCCAGGGGCTGGGCCCTACGAGCAGTACTTC CASSQVPGAGPYEQYF
. TRBJ1-4 TRBV15 . TGTGCCACCAGCAGAGATTACCAGGGAACTAATGAAAAACTGTTTTTT CATSRDYQGTNEKLFF
TRBD1 TRBJ2-6 TRBV4-2 . TGTGCCAGCAGCCAAGATCGAGGACAGGGTCACTCTGGGGCCAACGTCCTGACTTTC CASSQDRGQGHSGANVLTF
. TRBJ2-3 TRBV4-3 . TGCGCCAGCAGCCAAGGGGGCAGTCCTAGCACAGATACGCAGTATTTT CASSQGGSPSTDTQYF
. TRBJ2-7 TRBV7-3 . TGTGCCAGCAGCCCCGGGACTGCAGGGGAGCAGTACTTC CASSPGTAGEQYF
. TRBJ1-1 TRBV18 . TGTGCCAGCTCACCTTTACTCAACGCTGAAGCTTTCTTT CASSPLLNAEAFF
. TRBJ2-5 TRBV19 . TGTGCCAGTACTGATGGGGCGACAGGAGTTCAAGAGACCCAGTACTTC CASTDGATGVQETQYF
TRBD1 TRBJ2-6 TRBV10-3 once TGTGCCATCAGCCCTAGGCAGACAGGGTCTGGGGCCAACGTCCTGACTTTC CAISPRQTGSGANVLTF
TRBD2 TRBJ2-3 TRBV7-2 . TGTGCCAGCACGGGGGGGACGAACACAGATACGCAGTATTTT CASTGGTNTDTQYF
. TRBJ2-2 TRBV29-1 . TGCAGCGTTGGTCAGGGGCTCAACACCGGGGAGCTGTTTTTT CSVGQGLNTGELFF
. TRBJ2-5 TRBV4-1 . TGCGCCAGCAGCCAAAGGGGCCGTAACATCGGAGAGACCCAGTACTTC CASSQRGRNIGETQYF
. TRBJ2-3 TRBV6-4 . TGTGCCAGCAGCCTACAGGGAGCAGATACGCAGTATTTT CASSLQGADTQYF
. TRBJ2-7 TRBV11-2 . TGTGCCAGCAGCTTAGTAGAGACGATAGCGGCCGAGCAGTACTTC CASSLVETIAAEQYF
. TRBJ2-2 TRBV19 . TGTGCCAGTAGTCCCCAGAACACCGGGGAGCTGTTTTTT CASSPQNTGELFF
. TRBJ2-3 TRBV11-3 . TGTGCCAGCAGCTTAGTGCGGGGCGCAGATACGCAGTATTTT CASSLVRGADTQYF
. TRBJ2-1 TRBV4-2 . TGTGCCAGCAGCCTAGCGGCCGGGTCTCCATACAATGAGCAGTTCTTC CASSLAAGSPYNEQFF
TRBD2 TRBJ2-3 TRBV7-2 . TGTGCCAGCAGCTTAGTAGGTAGCGGGAGAACAGATACGCAGTATTTT CASSLVGSGRTDTQYF
. TRBJ1-1 TRBV6-4 . TGTGCCAGCAGACGGACAGAGAACACTGAAGCTTTCTTT CASRRTENTEAFF
. TRBJ2-3 TRBV11-2 . TGTGCCAGCAGAGGTGGGCCAAGTTCAGATACGCAGTATTTT CASRGGPSSDTQYF
. TRBJ2-5 TRBV7-9 few TGTGCCAGCAGCTTATCCAGGGACCAAGAGACCCAGTACTTC CASSLSRDQETQYF
. TRBJ2-3 TRBV18 . TGTGCCAGCTCACCGAGAAGAGAGGTCAGCACAGATACGCAGTATTTT CASSPRREVSTDTQYF
TRBD1 TRBJ1-4 TRBV28 . TGTGCCAGCAGTTTAGGGGACAGGGGTTACGAAAAACTGTTTTTT CASSLGDRGYEKLFF
. TRBJ2-2 TRBV5-1 . TGCGCCAGCAGTCCGAGGTCGATCACCGGGGAGCTGTTTTTT CASSPRSITGELFF
. TRBJ2-6 TRBV4-1 . TGCGCCAGCAGCCAAGTATTAGGAGGTAGAGTTTCCTCTGGGGCCAACGTCCTGACTTTC CASSQVLGGRVSSGANVLTF
TRBD1 TRBJ2-1 TRBV9 . TGTGCCAGCAGCGTAGGGGACAGTAGGACAGATGAGCAGTTCTTC CASSVGDSRTDEQFF
. TRBJ1-5 TRBV2 few TGTGCCAGCAGTGAAAGGAGGGGGGGGAGCAATCAGCCCCAGCATTTT CASSERRGGSNQPQHF
TRBD2 TRBJ2-5 TRBV5-4 . TGTGCCAGCAGCTTGACGGGGGGGGAGACCCAGTACTTC CASSLTGGETQYF
TRBD1 TRBJ1-2 TRBV7-2 . TGTGCCAGCAGCGAAGTACAGGGGGTAGACTATGGCTACACCTTC CASSEVQGVDYGYTF
TRBD1 TRBJ2-7 TRBV2 . TGTGCCAGTAGGACAGGGGGCACGTACGAGCAGTACTTC CASRTGGTYEQYF
. TRBJ2-7 TRBV5-1 . TGCGCCAGCAGCTCGGGGACATCCTTCTCCTACGAGCAGTACTTC CASSSGTSFSYEQYF
. TRBJ1-5 TRBV4-2 . TGTGCCAGCAGCCAAGGTGGAGGGGAAGGCAATCAGCCCCAGCATTTT CASSQGGGEGNQPQHF